This passage covers 13 T cell receptor beta chains from one sample sequenced in a study of T-cell memory formation after mild COVID-19. TCRdb ran MiXCR on the 5' RACE reads and lists one entry per CDR3 protein. The table shows 120,000 to 150,000 distinct CDR3 sequences, with 15% to 20% occurring only once. Sequencing was done on a sample of PBMCs or a T cell subset sorted from them (not recorded which). These receptor sequences come from an adult woman who had mild COVID-19 (a few samples of this study predate the infection). Cell type and time point are not known.

The table lists this clonotype with a few counts. The V and J genes are TRBV6-1 and TRBJ1-2; D not certain. The CDR3 loop spans 13 amino acids. CDR1 is MNHNS, CDR2 SASEGT, per germline. Trimming removed 4 bases at V and 2 bases at J, with 8 bases between. The CDR3 nucleotides read TGTGCCAGCAGTGCTTCGGGGAACTATGGCTACACCTTC. Protein sequence: CASSASGNYGYTF.

The rearrangement links TRBV20-1 to TRBJ1-6, with 8 bases lining up with TRBD1. The CDR3 length is 17 residues. Germline V gene lookup returns CDR1 DFQATT and CDR2 SNEGSKA (reference sequence). The V segment lost 0 bases and the J segment 7 bases; nucleotides outside the gene matches: 11. The CDR3 here is CSARDSRTGSQNSPLHF. The CDR3 bases are TGCAGTGCTAGAGACAGTCGGACAGGGTCTCAGAATTCACCCCTCCACTTT.

The chain's CDR3 is CASSQTGMVQETQYF. CDR3 nucleotides: TGTGCCAGCAGCCAGACAGGGATGGTCCAAGAGACCCAGTACTTC. The V and J genes are TRBV2 and TRBJ2-5, with 7 bases lining up with TRBD1. Per the germline V gene, CDR1 is SNHLY and CDR2 is FYNNEI. V gave up 6 bases and J gave up 1 base; unmatched junction bases: 8. The CDR3 length is 15 residues.

The chain is built from TRBV5-8 and TRBJ2-2; D unclear. This CDR3 spans 13 amino acids. Trimming took off 0 bases at V and 5 bases at J, with 5 bases between the two ends. The germline gives CDR1 SGHTS, CDR2 YDEGEE. CDR3 loop: CASSLGFTGELFF. The CDR3 DNA follows: TGTGCCAGCAGCTTGGGGTTTACCGGGGAGCTGTTTTTT.

The rearrangement joins TRBV18 to TRBJ1-2, with TRBD1 matching 9 bases. The CDR3 extends over 15 amino acids. J lost 6 bases, V lost 3 bases, and 8 bases had no gene match. CDR1 is KGHSH and CDR2 is LQKENI in the germline V gene. The CDR3: CASSPNPTGGHGYTF. The CDR3 region has the DNA TGTGCCAGCTCACCCAATCCAACAGGGGGCCATGGCTACACCTTC. The whole variable domain, filled in from reference TRBV18 and TRBJ1-2, reads NAGVMQNPRHLVRRRGQEARLRCSPMKGHSHVYWYRQLPEEGLKFMVYLQKENIIDESGMPKERFSAEFPKEGPSILRIQQVVRGDSAAYFCASSPNPTGGHGYTFGSGTRLTVV.

Only a few counts were recorded for this clonotype. J is TRBJ2-7 and V is TRBV4-1; D call uncertain. The CDR3 totals 18 residues. Looked up from germline, CDR1 is MGHRA and CDR2 is YSYEKL. V lost 0 bases, J lost 4 bases, and 22 bases lay in between. The CDR3 region is CASSQERHRTPVAYEQYF. CDR3 DNA sequence: TGCGCCAGCAGCCAAGAAAGACACCGTACCCCAGTGGCATACGAGCAGTACTTC.

The chain couples TRBV3-2 to TRBJ2-7; no DNA check was done on the table's D call, TRBD2. TRBV3-2 constitutes a pseudogene. The CDR3 is made up of 16 amino acids. The chain's CDR3 is CASSQKRALKSYEQYF. CDR3 nucleotide sequence: TGTGCCAGCAGCCAAAAACGGGCCTTAAAATCATACGAGCAGTACTTC.

This clonotype has just a few counts. This chain links TRBV12-3 or TRBV12-4 with TRBJ2-1; D is possibly TRBD2 (7 bases). CDR3 length: 15 residues. With 3 bases removed from V and 2 bases from J, the gap between germline ends came to 11 bases. The CDR3 reads CASSFSGGAYNEQFF. In nucleotides, the CDR3 is TGTGCCAGCAGTTTTTCGGGGGGCGCCTACAATGAGCAGTTCTTC.

The genes are TRBV7-2 and TRBJ2-5, with a tentative D call TRBD1 (5 bases). The CDR3 sequence is 13 residues long. Per the germline V gene, CDR1 is SGHTA and CDR2 is FQGNSA. V lost 5 bases to trimming and J lost 8 bases, with 15 bases between them. CDR3 sequence (DNA): TGTGCCAGCAGCGATAGGGGATGGGCCACCCAGTACTTC. Its protein is CASSDRGWATQYF.

This clonotype was recorded a few times. This chain uses TRBV4-3 with TRBJ2-7; D is ambiguous. The CDR3 sequence is 14 residues long. CDR1 LGHNA and CDR2 YSLEER come from the germline V gene. Trimming stripped 0 bases from V and 1 base from J, with 7 bases between. CDR3 sequence (DNA): TGCGCCAGCAGCCAAGACAGAGTTTCCTACGAGCAGTACTTC. Translated: CASSQDRVSYEQYF.

The rearrangement uses TRBV30 and TRBJ2-2, with 7 bases fitting TRBD1. Germline V gene lookup returns CDR1 GTSNPN and CDR2 SVGIG (reference sequence). The CDR3 has 16 residues. V dropped 0 bases and J dropped 1; count of bases not matched to a gene: 5. The CDR3 here is CAWSVPGTVNTGELFF. CDR3 nucleotides: TGTGCCTGGAGTGTACCAGGGACAGTGAACACCGGGGAGCTGTTTTTT.

This clonotype was seen a few times. The chain uses TRBV7-9 and TRBJ1-2; the D gene is possibly TRBD1 (5 bases). Per germline, CDR1 SEHNR and CDR2 FQNEAQ (reference sequence). There are 13 residues in the CDR3. The V end was cut by 4 bases, the J end by 4 bases, with 10 bases between. The CDR3 protein is CASSYGTFYGYTF. The CDR3, as DNA: TGTGCCAGCAGCTACGGGACTTTCTATGGCTACACCTTC.

There are a few counts of this clonotype. The chain joins TRBV5-1 to TRBJ2-7; TRBD1 might be the D (6 bases). The CDR3 covers 12 residues. The germline gives CDR1 SGHRS, CDR2 YFSETQ. Trimming pared 7 bases from V and 3 bases from J, leaving 11 bases between. CDR3: CASRQQGYEQYF. CDR3 sequence (DNA): TGCGCCAGCCGACAACAGGGCTACGAGCAGTACTTC.